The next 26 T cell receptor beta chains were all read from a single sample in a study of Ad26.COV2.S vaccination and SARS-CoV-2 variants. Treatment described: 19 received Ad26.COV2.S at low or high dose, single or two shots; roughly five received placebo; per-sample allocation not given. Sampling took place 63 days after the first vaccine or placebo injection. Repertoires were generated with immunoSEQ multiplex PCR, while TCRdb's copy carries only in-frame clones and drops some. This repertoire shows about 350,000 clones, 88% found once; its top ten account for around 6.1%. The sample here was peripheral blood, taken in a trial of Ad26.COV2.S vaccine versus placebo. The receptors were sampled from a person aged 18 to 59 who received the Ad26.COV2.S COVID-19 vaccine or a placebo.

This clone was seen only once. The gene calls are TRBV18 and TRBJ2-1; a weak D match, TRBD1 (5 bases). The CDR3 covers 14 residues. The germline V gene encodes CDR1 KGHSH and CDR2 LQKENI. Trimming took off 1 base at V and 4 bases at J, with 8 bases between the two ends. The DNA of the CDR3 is TGTGCCAGCTCACCACAGGGGCTATACAATGAGCAGTTCTTC. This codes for CASSPQGLYNEQFF. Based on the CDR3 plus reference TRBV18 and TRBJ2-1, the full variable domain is NAGVMQNPRHLVRRRGQEARLRCSPMKGHSHVYWYRQLPEEGLKFMVYLQKENIIDESGMPKERFSAEFPKEGPSILRIQQVVRGDSAAYFCASSPQGLYNEQFFGPGTRLTVL.

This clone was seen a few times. The CDR3 is CASSQATRILEDTQYF. The CDR3 coding sequence is TGTGCCAGCAGCCAAGCCACTAGAATCCTTGAGGATACGCAGTATTTT. The J gene is TRBJ2-3, the V gene TRBV4-2, with a weak D call TRBD2 (5 bases). V was trimmed by 1 base and J by 6 bases, leaving 17 bases between them. Germline CDR1 LGHNA, CDR2 YNFKEQ. This CDR3 is 16 amino acids long.

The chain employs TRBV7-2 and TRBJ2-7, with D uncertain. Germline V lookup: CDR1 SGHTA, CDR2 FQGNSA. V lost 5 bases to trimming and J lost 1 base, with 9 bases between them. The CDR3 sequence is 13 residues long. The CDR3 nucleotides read TGTGCCAGCAGCCCCCGGCCTTCCTACGAGCAGTACTTC. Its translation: CASSPRPSYEQYF.

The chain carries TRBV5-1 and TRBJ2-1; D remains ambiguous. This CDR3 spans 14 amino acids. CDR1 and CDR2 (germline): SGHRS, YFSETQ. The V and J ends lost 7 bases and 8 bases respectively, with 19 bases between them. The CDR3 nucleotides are TGCGCCAGCTACTCGCCCGGAATTGAGCATGAGCAGTTCTTC. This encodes CASYSPGIEHEQFF.

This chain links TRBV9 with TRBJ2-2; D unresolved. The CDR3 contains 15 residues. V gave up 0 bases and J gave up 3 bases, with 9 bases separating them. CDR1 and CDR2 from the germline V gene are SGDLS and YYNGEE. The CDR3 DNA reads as TGTGCCAGCAGCGTAGAGGGCCTAGACACCGGGGAGCTGTTTTTT. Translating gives CASSVEGLDTGELFF.

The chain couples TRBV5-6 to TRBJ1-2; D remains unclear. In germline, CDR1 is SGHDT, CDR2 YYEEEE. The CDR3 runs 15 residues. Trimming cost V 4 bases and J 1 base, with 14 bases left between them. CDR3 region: CASSGQDGLNYGYTF. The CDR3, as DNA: TGTGCCAGCAGCGGGCAGGACGGACTTAACTATGGCTACACCTTC.

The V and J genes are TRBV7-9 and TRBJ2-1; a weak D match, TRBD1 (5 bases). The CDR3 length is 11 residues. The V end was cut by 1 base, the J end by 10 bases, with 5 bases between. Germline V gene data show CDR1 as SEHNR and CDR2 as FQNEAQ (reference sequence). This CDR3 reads CASSLGTEQFF. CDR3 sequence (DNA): TGTGCCAGCAGCTTAGGGACAGAGCAGTTCTTC.

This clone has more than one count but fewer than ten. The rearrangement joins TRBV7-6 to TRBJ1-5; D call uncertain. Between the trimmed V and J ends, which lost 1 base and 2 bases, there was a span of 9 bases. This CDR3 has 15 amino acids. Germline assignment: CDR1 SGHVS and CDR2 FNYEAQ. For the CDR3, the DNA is TGTGCCAGCAGCTTAGGGTACGGCGGCAATCAGCCCCAGCATTTT. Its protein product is CASSLGYGGNQPQHF.

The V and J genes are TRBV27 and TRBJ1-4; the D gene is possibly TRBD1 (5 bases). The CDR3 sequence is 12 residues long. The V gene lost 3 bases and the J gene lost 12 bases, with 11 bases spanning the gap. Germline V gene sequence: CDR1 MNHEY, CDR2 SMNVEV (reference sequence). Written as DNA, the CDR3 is TGTGCCAGCAGTTTGTTCGGGACTCAACTGTTTTTT. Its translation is CASSLFGTQLFF. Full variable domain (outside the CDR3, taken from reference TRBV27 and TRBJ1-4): EAQVTQNPRYLITVTGKKLTVTCSQNMNHEYMSWYRQDPGLGLRQIYYSMNVEVTDKGDVPEGYKVSRKEKRNFPLILESPSPNQTSLYFCASSLFGTQLFFGSGTQLSVL.

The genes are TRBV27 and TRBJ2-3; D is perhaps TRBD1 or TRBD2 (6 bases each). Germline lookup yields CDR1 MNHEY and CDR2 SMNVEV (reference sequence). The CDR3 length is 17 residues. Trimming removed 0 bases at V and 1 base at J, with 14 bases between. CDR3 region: CASSLSRGVTRTDTQYF. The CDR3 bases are TGTGCCAGCAGTTTATCGAGGGGGGTAACACGCACAGATACGCAGTATTTT.

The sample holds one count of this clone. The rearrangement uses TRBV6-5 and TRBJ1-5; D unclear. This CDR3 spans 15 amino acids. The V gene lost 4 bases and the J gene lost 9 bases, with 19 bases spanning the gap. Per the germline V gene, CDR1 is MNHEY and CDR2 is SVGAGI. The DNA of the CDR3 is TGTGCCAGCAGTTCCCGCCAGGCCCGAGGCCTGCCCCAGCATTTT. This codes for CASSSRQARGLPQHF.

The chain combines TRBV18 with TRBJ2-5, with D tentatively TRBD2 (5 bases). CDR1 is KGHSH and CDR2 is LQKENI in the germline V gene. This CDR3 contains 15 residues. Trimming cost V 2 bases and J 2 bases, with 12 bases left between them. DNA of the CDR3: TGTGCCAGCTCACCAGACTACAGACAACAAGAGACCCAGTACTTC. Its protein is CASSPDYRQQETQYF.

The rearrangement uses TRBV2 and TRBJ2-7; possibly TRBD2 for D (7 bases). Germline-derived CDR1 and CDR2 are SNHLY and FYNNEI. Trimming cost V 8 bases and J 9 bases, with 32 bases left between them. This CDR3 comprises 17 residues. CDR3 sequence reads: CASVLVLSDFQGRGQYF. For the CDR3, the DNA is TGTGCCAGCGTTTTAGTCTTGTCGGATTTCCAGGGGAGGGGGCAGTACTTC.

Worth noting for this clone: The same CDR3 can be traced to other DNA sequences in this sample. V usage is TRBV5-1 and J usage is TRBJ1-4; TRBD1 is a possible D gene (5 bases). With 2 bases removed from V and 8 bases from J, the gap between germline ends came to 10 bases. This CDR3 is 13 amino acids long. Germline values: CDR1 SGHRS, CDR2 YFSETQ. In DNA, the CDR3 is TGCGCCAGCAGCTTCAGGGTTGGGGAAAAACTGTTTTTT. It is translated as CASSFRVGEKLFF.

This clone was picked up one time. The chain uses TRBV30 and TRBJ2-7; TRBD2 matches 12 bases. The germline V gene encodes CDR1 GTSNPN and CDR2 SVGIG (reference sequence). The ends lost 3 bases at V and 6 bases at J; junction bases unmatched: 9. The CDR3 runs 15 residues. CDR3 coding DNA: TGTGCCTGGAGCTTGCTAGCGGGGGGGCCCATCGAGCAGTACTTC. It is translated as CAWSLLAGGPIEQYF.

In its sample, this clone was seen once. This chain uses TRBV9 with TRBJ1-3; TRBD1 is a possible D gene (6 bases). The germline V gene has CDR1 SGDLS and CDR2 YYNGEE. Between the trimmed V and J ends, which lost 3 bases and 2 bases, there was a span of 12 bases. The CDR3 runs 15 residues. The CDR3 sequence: CASSAPRGPGNTIYF. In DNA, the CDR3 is TGTGCCAGCAGCGCCCCGCGGGGGCCTGGAAACACCATATATTTT. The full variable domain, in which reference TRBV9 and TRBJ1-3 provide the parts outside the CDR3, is DSGVTQTPKHLITATGQRVTLRCSPRSGDLSVYWYQQSLDQGLQFLIQYYNGEERAKGNILERFSAQQFPDLHSELNLSSLELGDSALYFCASSAPRGPGNTIYFGEGSWLTVV.

The CDR3 region is CASSQDRELAGGTGELFF. The CDR3 coding sequence is TGCGCCAGCAGCCAAGATCGGGAACTAGCGGGAGGCACCGGGGAGCTGTTTTTT. J is TRBJ2-2 and V is TRBV4-1; the match to TRBD2 covers 12 bases. With V trimmed by 0 bases and J by 4 bases, 6 bases remained unmatched. The CDR3 is 18 amino acids. Germline V gene data show CDR1 as MGHRA and CDR2 as YSYEKL.

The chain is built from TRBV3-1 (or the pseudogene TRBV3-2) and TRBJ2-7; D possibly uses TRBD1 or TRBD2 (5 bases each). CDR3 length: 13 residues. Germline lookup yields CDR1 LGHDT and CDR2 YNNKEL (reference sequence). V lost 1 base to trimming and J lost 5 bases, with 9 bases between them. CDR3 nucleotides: TGTGCCAGCAGCCAAGTCGGGACGAACGAGCAGTACTTC. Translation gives CASSQVGTNEQYF.

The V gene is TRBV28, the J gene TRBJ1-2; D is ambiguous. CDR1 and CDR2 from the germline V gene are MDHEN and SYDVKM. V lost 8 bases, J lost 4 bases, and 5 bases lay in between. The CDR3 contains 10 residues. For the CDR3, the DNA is TGTGCCAGCTCAACCTATGGCTACACCTTC. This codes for CASSTYGYTF.

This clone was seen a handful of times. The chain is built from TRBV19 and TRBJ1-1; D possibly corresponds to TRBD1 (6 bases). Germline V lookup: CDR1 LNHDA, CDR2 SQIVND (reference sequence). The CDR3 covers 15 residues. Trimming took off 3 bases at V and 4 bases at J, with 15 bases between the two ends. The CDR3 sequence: CASSMTESRGTEAFF. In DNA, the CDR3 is TGTGCCAGTAGTATGACGGAGTCCAGGGGCACTGAAGCTTTCTTT.

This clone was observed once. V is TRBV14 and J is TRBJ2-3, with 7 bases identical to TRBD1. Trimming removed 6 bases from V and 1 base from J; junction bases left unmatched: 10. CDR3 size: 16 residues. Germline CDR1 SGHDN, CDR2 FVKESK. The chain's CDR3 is CASRPNRGLGTDTQYF. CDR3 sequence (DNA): TGTGCCAGCAGACCTAACAGGGGCTTAGGCACAGATACGCAGTATTTT.

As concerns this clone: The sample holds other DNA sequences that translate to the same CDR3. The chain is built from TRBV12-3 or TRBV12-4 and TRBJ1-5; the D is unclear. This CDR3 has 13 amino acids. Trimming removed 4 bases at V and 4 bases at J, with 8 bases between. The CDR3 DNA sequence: TGTGCCAGCAGTTCCACCGGAAATCAGCCCCAGCATTTT. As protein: CASSSTGNQPQHF.

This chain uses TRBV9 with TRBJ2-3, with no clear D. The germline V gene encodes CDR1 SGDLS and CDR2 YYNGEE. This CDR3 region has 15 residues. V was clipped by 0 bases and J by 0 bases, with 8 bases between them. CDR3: CASSVGGSSTDTQYF. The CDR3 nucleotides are TGTGCCAGCAGCGTAGGTGGTTCTAGCACAGATACGCAGTATTTT. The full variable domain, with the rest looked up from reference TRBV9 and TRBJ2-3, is DSGVTQTPKHLITATGQRVTLRCSPRSGDLSVYWYQQSLDQGLQFLIQYYNGEERAKGNILERFSAQQFPDLHSELNLSSLELGDSALYFCASSVGGSSTDTQYFGPGTRLTVL.

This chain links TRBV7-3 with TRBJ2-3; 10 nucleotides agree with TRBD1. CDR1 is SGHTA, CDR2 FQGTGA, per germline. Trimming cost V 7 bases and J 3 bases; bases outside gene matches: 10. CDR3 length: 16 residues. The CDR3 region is CASTDFRDRGTDTQYF. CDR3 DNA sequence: TGTGCCAGCACCGACTTCCGGGACAGGGGTACAGATACGCAGTATTTT.

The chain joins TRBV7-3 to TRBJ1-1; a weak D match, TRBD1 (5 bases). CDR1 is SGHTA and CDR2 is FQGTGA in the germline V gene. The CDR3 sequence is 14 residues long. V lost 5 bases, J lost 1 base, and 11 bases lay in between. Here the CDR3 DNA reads TGTGCCAGCAGCCTTAAGCAGGGGAACACTGAAGCTTTCTTT. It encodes CASSLKQGNTEAFF.

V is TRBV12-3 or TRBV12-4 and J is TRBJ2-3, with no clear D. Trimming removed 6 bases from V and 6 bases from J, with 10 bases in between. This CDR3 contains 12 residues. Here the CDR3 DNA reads TGTGCCAGCAGCCCGGACGTGGATACGCAGTATTTT. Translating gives CASSPDVDTQYF.